Below, 13 T cell receptor beta chains from the same sample are listed, as sequenced in a study of shared clonotypes between healthy human individuals. Only in-frame clones appear in the TCRdb table, and some are missing; sequencing was by immunoSEQ multiplex PCR. The data show 2 million to 2.5 million clones, around 93% seen once. The specimen sequenced was naive CD4+ T cells from PBMCs. Subset defined: CD45RA+ positively selected. The source of these receptors is a man aged 18-30 years in good health. Some clones in this sample may be carry-over from other donors' samples.

V gene TRBV5-5 combines with J gene TRBJ1-2; no reliable D call. The ends were cut back, 4 bases at V and 0 bases at J, with 10 bases in the middle. Germline V gene lookup returns CDR1 SGHKS and CDR2 YYEKEE (reference sequence). This CDR3 has 14 residues. CDR3 amino acids: CASSPGSANYGYTF. CDR3 nucleotides: TGTGCCAGCAGCCCAGGCTCGGCTAACTATGGCTACACCTTC.

V gene TRBV5-1 combines with J gene TRBJ2-7, with a weak D call TRBD2 (6 bases). CDR1 and CDR2 (germline): SGHRS, YFSETQ. There are 15 residues in the CDR3. V lost 4 bases and J lost 2, with 16 bases in between. This chain's CDR3 is CASSDLGGTAYEQYF. CDR3 bases: TGCGCCAGCAGCGACCTTGGGGGGACGGCCTACGAGCAGTACTTC. Full variable domain (remainder filled in from reference TRBV5-1 and TRBJ2-7): KAGVTQTPRYLIKTRGQQVTLSCSPISGHRSVSWYQQTPGQGLQFLFEYFSETQRNKGNFPGRFSGRQFSNSRSEMNVSTLELGDSALYLCASSDLGGTAYEQYFGPGTRLTVT.

In nucleotides, the CDR3 is TGTGCCAGCAGTAGCGGACTTCCAGATACGCAGTATTTT. This gives the protein CASSSGLPDTQYF. The chain couples TRBV27 to TRBJ2-3, with D perhaps TRBD2 (5 bases). The CDR3 has 13 amino acids. Germline-derived CDR1 and CDR2 are MNHEY and SMNVEV (reference sequence). Between the trimmed V and J ends, which lost 5 bases and 4 bases, there was a span of 10 bases.

This chain connects TRBV7-2 to TRBJ2-3; possible D gene TRBD1, 5 bases. Germline V gene lookup returns CDR1 SGHTA and CDR2 FQGNSA. The CDR3 loop spans 15 amino acids. V gave up 3 bases and J gave up 1 base, with 11 bases separating them. In DNA, the CDR3 is TGTGCCAGCAGCTTTAATTGGGGCGGCACAGATACGCAGTATTTT. Translating it yields CASSFNWGGTDTQYF.

This chain joins TRBV28 and TRBJ1-1; D uncertain. The CDR3 contains 13 residues. Germline CDR1 MDHEN, CDR2 SYDVKM. With 4 bases removed from V and 4 bases from J, the gap between germline ends came to 10 bases. The CDR3 region is CASSSSVVTEAFF. The CDR3 nucleotides are TGTGCCAGCAGTTCAAGCGTTGTCACTGAAGCTTTCTTT.

The chain links TRBV5-4 to TRBJ2-1; 14 positions match TRBD2. Trimming took 4 bases from V and 8 from J; bases not matched to a gene: 11. Germline CDR1 and CDR2: SGHNT and YYREEE (reference sequence). The length of the CDR3 is 17 residues. This chain's CDR3 is CASSLDLPGLAGDEQFF. The CDR3 nucleotides are TGTGCCAGCAGCCTGGATTTACCGGGACTAGCGGGAGATGAGCAGTTCTTC.

The V call is TRBV30, the J call TRBJ2-3; no definite D call. Trimming took 4 bases from V and 1 from J, leaving 12 bases between them. This CDR3 has 14 amino acids. The germline V gene has CDR1 GTSNPN and CDR2 SVGIG (reference sequence). This CDR3 reads CAWIRNWGTDTQYF. The CDR3 DNA follows: TGTGCCTGGATTCGTAATTGGGGCACAGATACGCAGTATTTT.

The V and J genes are TRBV5-4 and TRBJ2-3; 10 bases map to TRBD2. The CDR3 contains 15 residues. The germline V gene encodes CDR1 SGHNT and CDR2 YYREEE (reference sequence). V lost 5 bases and J lost 3; bases outside the gene matches: 6. CDR3 sequence reads: CASSTTSGDTDTQYF. The DNA for the CDR3 is TGTGCCAGCAGTACAACTAGCGGGGATACAGATACGCAGTATTTT.

The chain links TRBV7-8 to TRBJ2-7; D possibly corresponds to TRBD2 (5 bases). The CDR3 length is 16 residues. Germline V lookup: CDR1 SGHVS, CDR2 FQNEAQ. The V and J ends lost 4 bases and 2 bases respectively, with 18 bases between them. The CDR3: CASSSTGSVEAYEQYF. The DNA of the CDR3 is TGTGCCAGCAGCTCCACCGGAAGCGTGGAGGCCTACGAGCAGTACTTC.

The chain couples TRBV5-1 to TRBJ2-7, with 7 nucleotides matching TRBD1. Trimming cost V 1 base and J 3 bases; bases outside gene matches: 7. Germline-derived CDR1 and CDR2 are SGHRS and YFSETQ. The CDR3 totals 15 residues. CDR3 protein: CASSLSGTANYEQYF. The CDR3 coding sequence is TGCGCCAGCAGCTTGTCAGGGACAGCAAACTACGAGCAGTACTTC.

This chain links TRBV10-3 with TRBJ1-3; weak D call: TRBD1 (5 bases). Germline V gene sequence: CDR1 ENHRY, CDR2 SYGVKD. The CDR3 runs to 15 residues. Trimming pared 0 bases from V and 5 bases from J, leaving 11 bases between. The CDR3 here is CAISESSTVRNTIYF. CDR3 bases: TGTGCCATCAGTGAGTCGTCGACAGTTAGAAACACCATATATTTT.

The chain recombines TRBV30 with TRBJ1-1, with no clear D. V lost 2 bases to trimming and J lost 1 base, with 8 bases between them. The CDR3 is 13 amino acids. CDR1 is GTSNPN and CDR2 is SVGIG in the germline V gene (reference sequence). This CDR3 reads CAWSFLKNTEAFF. CDR3 nucleotides: TGTGCCTGGAGTTTCCTTAAGAACACTGAAGCTTTCTTT.

V usage is TRBV4-2 and J usage is TRBJ2-3; unclear D gene. Germline lookup yields CDR1 LGHNA and CDR2 YNFKEQ. The length of the CDR3 is 13 residues. V was cut by 0 bases and J by 6 bases, with 7 bases left in between. The CDR3 nucleotides read TGTGCCAGCAGCCAAGATCTGCCCGATACGCAGTATTTT. Encoded protein: CASSQDLPDTQYF.